The text below deals with one T cell receptor (beta chain). Its target is unknown. Trimming at V came to 4 bases and at J to 2 bases, leaving 10 bases not matched to a gene. Germline V gives CDR1 LNHDA, CDR2 SQIVND (reference sequence). The CDR3 loop spans 16 amino acids. The data originate from a study of T cells in localized non-small cell lung cancer. Points from the study as a whole: Adjacent lung tissue had a median about 50 of the top 100 clones found in the tumor.

Data came from immunoSEQ multiplex PCR; TCRdb stores just in-frame clones and leaves some out. The data show approximately 1,900 clones, 20% to 25% seen once. The starting material was lung tumor tissue, obtained before any cancer treatment. The receptor was isolated from a male donor aged 60 or older with stage II lung adenocarcinoma. This chain links TRBV19 with TRBJ1-2, with TRBD1 identical over 7 bases. This CDR3 is CASSTYPGQDNYGYTF. Written as DNA, the CDR3 is TGTGCCAGTAGTACCTACCCTGGACAGGACAACTATGGCTACACCTTC.